The clone carrying this T cell receptor (beta chain) was picked up many times. The germline V gene encodes CDR1 MNHNS and CDR2 SASEGT. V trimming: 6 bases; J trimming: 7 bases; junction bases outside the gene matches: 12. The length of the CDR3 is 17 residues. To make TCR beta libraries, researchers used iRepertoire HTBI primers and Arm-PCR of CDR3 regions. Via MiXCR, TCRdb re-called the multiplex PCR reads, giving one row per CDR3 protein. The table records about 460,000 distinct CDR3 sequences, around 13% of them present only once. The data originate from a study of regulatory T cells in long-lasting Graves disease. Time point of the sample: newly diagnosed GD, antithyroid drugs for less than 3 months. From PBMCs, RNA was extracted and then used to make the TCR library. These data were also filed under a second study, of T cells in Graves' hyperthyroidism and ophthalmopathy.

Material: peripheral blood mononuclear cells (PBMCs), obtained at new diagnosis, from a patient treated with antithyroid drugs. The receptor was derived from a woman between 50 and 59 years old with Graves disease. The chain recombines TRBV6-1 with TRBJ2-1; TRBD2 matches 13 bases. The CDR3 here is CASSPLGTSGNWNEQFF. The CDR3 nucleotides read TGTGCCAGCAGCCCCCTGGGGACTAGCGGGAATTGGAATGAGCAGTTCTTC.